Included here is one T cell receptor beta chain sequence, with context. These data are taken from a study of blood T cell repertoires in COVID-19. TCRdb keeps only in-frame clones here, not all; method: immunoSEQ multiplex PCR. The top ten hold approximately 4% of the sample, which has 250,000 to 300,000 clones, around 84% seen once. CDR3 length equals 13 residues. Germline V gene data show CDR1 as SGHVS and CDR2 as FNYEAQ. The origin of this receptor is a man in his thirties or forties with acute COVID-19. What was sequenced was PBMCs or T cells enriched from blood (not recorded which). This sequence joins TRBV7-6 and TRBJ2-2; D is possibly TRBD1 (5 bases). CDR3 bases: TGTGCTTCCCATCCTGGGGCGACCGGGGAGCTGTTTTTT. It specifies CASHPGATGELFF.